Shown below are 3 T cell receptor beta chains from a single sample sequenced in a study of T cell responses to AZD1222 COVID-19 vaccine. Method: immunoSEQ multiplex PCR; TCRdb's copy keeps in-frame clones and lacks some. This sample yields 120,000 or so clones, of which more than 75% are seen a single time; just under 10% belongs to the top ten. The specimen was peripheral blood, collected on day 0 of AZD1222 vaccination. These receptors were obtained from an adult in good health.

V gene TRBV4-1 combines with J gene TRBJ2-7; D unresolved. CDR3 length: 15 residues. V lost 0 bases and J 2 bases, leaving 11 bases between the germline ends. Germline V gene sequence: CDR1 MGHRA, CDR2 YSYEKL. The CDR3 coding sequence is TGCGCCAGCAGCCAAGATCCCAGCTTAACCTACGAGCAGTACTTC. Translating gives CASSQDPSLTYEQYF.

In nucleotides, the CDR3 is TGTGCCAGCAGCCTAGGACAGGGTGGGAATGAGCAGTTCTTC. Amino acids: CASSLGQGGNEQFF. This sequence joins TRBV7-3 and TRBJ2-1; 8 bases map to TRBD1. Trimming at V came to 5 bases and at J to 7 bases, leaving 7 bases not matched to a gene. The CDR3 is 14 amino acids. The germline V gene encodes CDR1 SGHTA and CDR2 FQGTGA. Looking up the rest from reference TRBV7-3 and TRBJ2-1 gives the full variable domain: GAGVSQTPSNKVTEKGKYVELRCDPISGHTALYWYRQSLGQGPEFLIYFQGTGAADDSGLPNDRFFAVRPEGSVSTLKIQRTERGDSAVYLCASSLGQGGNEQFFGPGTRLTVL.

This rearrangement joins TRBV18 to TRBJ2-7, with 8 positions matching TRBD1. Germline V gives CDR1 KGHSH, CDR2 LQKENI. The CDR3 contains 16 residues. The ends lost 2 bases at V and 7 bases at J; junction bases unmatched: 13. The DNA of the CDR3 is TGTGCCAGCTCACCAGGGACAGGCCGCGAGGAAGGGGAGCAGTACTTC. Translated: CASSPGTGREEGEQYF.